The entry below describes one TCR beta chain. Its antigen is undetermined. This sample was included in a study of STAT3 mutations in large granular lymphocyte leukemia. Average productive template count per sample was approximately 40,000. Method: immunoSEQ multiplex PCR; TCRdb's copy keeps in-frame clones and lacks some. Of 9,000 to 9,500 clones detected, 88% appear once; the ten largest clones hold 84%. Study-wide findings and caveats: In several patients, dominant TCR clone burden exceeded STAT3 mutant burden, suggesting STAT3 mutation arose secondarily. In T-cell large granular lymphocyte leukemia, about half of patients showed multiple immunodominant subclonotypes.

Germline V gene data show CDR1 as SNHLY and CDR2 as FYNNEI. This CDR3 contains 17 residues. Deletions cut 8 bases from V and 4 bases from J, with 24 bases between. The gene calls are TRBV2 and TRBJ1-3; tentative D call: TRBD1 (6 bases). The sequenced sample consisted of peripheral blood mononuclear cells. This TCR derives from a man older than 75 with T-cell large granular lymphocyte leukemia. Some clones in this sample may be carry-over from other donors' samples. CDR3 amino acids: CASRDRKWYTLGNTIYF. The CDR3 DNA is TGTGCCAGCCGAGACAGGAAATGGTACACTCTGGGAAACACCATATATTTT.